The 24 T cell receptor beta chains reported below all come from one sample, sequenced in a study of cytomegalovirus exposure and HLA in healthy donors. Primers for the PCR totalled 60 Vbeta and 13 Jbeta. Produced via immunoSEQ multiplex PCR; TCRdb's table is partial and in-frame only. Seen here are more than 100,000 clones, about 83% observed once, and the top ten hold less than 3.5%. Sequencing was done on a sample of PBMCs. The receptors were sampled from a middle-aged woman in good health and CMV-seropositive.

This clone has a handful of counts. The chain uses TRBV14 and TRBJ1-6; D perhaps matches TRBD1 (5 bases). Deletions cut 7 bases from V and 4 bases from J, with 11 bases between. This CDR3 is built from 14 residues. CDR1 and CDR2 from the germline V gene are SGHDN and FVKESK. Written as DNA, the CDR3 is TGTGCCAGCATGGGGGGGAATTATAATTCACCCCTCCACTTT. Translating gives CASMGGNYNSPLHF.

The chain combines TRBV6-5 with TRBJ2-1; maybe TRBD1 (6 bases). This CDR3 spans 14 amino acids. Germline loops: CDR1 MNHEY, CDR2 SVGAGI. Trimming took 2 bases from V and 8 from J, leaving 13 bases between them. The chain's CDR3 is CASSYLNRAHEQFF. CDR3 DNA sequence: TGTGCCAGCAGTTACCTCAACAGGGCCCATGAGCAGTTCTTC.

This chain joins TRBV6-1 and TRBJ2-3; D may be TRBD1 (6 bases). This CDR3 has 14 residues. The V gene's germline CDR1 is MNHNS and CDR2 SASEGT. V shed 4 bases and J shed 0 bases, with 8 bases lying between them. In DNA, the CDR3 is TGTGCCAGCAGTGTGACAGGTAGCACAGATACGCAGTATTTT. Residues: CASSVTGSTDTQYF.

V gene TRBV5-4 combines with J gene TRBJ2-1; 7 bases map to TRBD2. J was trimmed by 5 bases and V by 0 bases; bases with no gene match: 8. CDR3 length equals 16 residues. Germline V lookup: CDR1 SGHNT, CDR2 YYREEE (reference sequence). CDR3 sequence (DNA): TGTGCCAGCAGCTTGGGCGGGAGTTTAAGGGACAATGAGCAGTTCTTC. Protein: CASSLGGSLRDNEQFF.

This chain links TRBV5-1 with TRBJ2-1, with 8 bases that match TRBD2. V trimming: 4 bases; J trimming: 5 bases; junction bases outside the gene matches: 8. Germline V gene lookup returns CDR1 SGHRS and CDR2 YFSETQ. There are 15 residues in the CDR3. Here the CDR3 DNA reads TGCGCCAGCAGCCCGTTAGCGGGATCTGACAATGAGCAGTTCTTC. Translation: CASSPLAGSDNEQFF.

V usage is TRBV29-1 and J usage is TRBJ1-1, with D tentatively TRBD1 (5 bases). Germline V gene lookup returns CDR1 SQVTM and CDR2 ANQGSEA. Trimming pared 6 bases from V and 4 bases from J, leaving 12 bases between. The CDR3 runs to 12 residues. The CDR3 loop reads CSVVDTGTEAFF. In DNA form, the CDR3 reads TGCAGCGTAGTGGACACTGGCACTGAAGCTTTCTTT.

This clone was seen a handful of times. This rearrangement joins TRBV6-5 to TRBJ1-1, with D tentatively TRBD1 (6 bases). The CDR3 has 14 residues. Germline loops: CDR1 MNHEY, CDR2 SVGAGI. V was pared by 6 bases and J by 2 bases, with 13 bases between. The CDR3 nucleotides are TGTGCCAGCAGCCCTGGACAGATAAACACTGAAGCTTTCTTT. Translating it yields CASSPGQINTEAFF.

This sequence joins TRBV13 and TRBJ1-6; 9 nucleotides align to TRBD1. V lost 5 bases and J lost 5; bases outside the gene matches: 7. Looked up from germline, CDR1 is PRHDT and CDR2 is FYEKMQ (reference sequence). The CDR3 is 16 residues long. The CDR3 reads CASSPGTGRNNSPLHF. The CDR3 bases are TGTGCCAGCAGCCCCGGGACAGGGAGAAATAATTCACCCCTCCACTTT. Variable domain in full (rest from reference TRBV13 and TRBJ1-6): AAGVIQSPRHLIKEKRETATLKCYPIPRHDTVYWYQQGPGQDPQFLISFYEKMQSDKGSIPDRFSAQQFSDYHSELNMSSLELGDSALYFCASSPGTGRNNSPLHFGNGTRLTVT.

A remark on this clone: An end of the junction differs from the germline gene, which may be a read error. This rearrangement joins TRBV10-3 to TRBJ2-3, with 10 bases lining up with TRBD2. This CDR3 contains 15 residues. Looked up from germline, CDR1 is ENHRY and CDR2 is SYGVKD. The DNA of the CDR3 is TGTGCCATCAGTAGCGGGAGGGGGCGGGCAGATACGCGGTATTTT. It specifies CAISSGRGRADTRYF.

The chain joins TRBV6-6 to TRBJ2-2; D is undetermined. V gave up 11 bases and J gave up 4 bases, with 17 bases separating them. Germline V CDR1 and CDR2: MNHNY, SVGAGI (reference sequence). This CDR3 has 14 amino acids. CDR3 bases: TGTGCCGTCAGAGGCGCGTCGGGCACCGGGGAGCTGTTTTTT. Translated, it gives CAVRGASGTGELFF.

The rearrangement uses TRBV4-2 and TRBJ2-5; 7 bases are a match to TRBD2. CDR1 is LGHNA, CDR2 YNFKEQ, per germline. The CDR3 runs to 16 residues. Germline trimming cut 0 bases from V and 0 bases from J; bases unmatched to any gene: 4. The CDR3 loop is CASSQDSAGYQETQYF. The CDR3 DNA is TGTGCCAGCAGCCAAGATTCAGCGGGGTACCAAGAGACCCAGTACTTC.

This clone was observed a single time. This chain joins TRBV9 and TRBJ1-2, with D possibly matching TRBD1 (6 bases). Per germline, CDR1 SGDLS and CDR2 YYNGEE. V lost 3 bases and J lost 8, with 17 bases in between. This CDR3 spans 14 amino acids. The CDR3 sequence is CASSAQGASIGYTF. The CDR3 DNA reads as TGTGCCAGCAGCGCACAGGGAGCATCGATCGGCTACACCTTC.

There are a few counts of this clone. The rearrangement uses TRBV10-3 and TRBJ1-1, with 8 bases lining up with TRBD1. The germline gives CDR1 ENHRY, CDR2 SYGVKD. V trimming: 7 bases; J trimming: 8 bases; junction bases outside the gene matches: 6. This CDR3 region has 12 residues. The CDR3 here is CAIKGQGAEAFF. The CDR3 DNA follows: TGTGCCATCAAAGGACAGGGAGCCGAAGCTTTCTTT.

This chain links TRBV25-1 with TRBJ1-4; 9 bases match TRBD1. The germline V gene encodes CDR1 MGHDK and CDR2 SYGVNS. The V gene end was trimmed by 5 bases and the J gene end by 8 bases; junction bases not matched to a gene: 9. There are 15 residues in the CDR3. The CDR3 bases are TGTGCCAGCAGTACTCCGGGACAGGGAACGGAAAAACTGTTTTTT. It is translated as CASSTPGQGTEKLFF.

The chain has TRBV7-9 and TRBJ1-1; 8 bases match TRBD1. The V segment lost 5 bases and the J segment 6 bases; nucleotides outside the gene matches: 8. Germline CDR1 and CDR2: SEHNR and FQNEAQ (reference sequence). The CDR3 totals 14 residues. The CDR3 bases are TGTGCCAGCAGCCTAGGACAGGGTATTGCTGAAGCTTTCTTT. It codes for CASSLGQGIAEAFF.

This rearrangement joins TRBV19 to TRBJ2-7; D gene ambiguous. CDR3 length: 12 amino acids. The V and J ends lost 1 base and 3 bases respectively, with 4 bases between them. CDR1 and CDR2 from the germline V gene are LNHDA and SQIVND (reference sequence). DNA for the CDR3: TGTGCCAGTAGTATAGCGGGCTACGAGCAGTACTTC. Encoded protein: CASSIAGYEQYF.

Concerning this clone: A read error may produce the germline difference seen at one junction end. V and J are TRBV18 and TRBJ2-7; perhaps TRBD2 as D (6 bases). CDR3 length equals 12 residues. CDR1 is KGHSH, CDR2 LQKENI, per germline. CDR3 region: CASSPSTSITNF. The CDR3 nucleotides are TGTGCCAGCTCACCAAGTACTAGCATCACTAACTTC.

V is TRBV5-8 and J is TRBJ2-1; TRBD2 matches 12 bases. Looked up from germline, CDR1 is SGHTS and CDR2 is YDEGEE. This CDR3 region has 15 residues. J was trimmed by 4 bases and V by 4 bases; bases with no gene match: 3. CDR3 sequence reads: CASSQTSGGYNEQFF. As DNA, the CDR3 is TGTGCCAGCAGCCAGACTAGCGGGGGATACAATGAGCAGTTCTTC.

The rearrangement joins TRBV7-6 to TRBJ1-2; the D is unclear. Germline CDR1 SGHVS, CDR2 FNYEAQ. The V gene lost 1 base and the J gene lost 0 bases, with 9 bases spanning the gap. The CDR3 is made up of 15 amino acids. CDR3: CASSLDGGSNYGYTF. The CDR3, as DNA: TGTGCCAGCAGCTTAGATGGAGGGTCTAACTATGGCTACACCTTC.

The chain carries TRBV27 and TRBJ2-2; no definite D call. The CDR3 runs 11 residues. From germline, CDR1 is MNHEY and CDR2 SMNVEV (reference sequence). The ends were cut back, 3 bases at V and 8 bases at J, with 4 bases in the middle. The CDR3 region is CASSLRGELFF. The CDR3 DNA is TGTGCCAGCAGTTTGAGGGGGGAGCTGTTTTTT.

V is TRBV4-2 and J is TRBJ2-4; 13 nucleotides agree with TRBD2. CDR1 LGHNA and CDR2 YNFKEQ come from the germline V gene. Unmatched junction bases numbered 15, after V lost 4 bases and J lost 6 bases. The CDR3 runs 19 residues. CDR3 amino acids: CASSPRGGTSGAEINIQYF. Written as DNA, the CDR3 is TGTGCCAGCAGCCCGAGGGGGGGGACTAGCGGGGCCGAGATAAACATTCAGTACTTC.

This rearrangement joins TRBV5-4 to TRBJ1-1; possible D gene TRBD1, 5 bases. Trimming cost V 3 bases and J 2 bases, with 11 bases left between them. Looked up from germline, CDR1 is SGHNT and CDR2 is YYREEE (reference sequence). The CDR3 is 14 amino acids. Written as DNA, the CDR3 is TGTGCCAGCAGCTCCCGGACACCCAACACTGAAGCTTTCTTT. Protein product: CASSSRTPNTEAFF. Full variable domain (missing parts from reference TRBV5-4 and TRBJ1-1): ETGVTQSPTHLIKTRGQQVTLRCSSQSGHNTVSWYQQALGQGPQFIFQYYREEENGRGNFPPRFSGLQFPNYSSELNVNALELDDSALYLCASSSRTPNTEAFFGQGTRLTVV.

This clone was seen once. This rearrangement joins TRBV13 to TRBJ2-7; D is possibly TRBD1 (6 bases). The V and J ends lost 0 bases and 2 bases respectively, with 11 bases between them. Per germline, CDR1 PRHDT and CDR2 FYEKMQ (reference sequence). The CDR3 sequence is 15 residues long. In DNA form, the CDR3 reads TGTGCCAGCAGCTTAGGCCTACAGGGTCCCTACGAGCAGTACTTC. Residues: CASSLGLQGPYEQYF.

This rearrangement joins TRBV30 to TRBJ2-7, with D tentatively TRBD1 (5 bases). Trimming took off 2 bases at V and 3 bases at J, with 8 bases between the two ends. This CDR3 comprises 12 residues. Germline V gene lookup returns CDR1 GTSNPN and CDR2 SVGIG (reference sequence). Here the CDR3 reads CAWSKDIYEQYF. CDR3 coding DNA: TGTGCCTGGAGTAAGGACATCTACGAGCAGTACTTC.